The clone carrying this TCR beta chain was seen a few times. Its specificity is not known. The record originates from a study of T cells in localized non-small cell lung cancer. Findings of the study overall: Uninvolved adjacent lung showed the highest T cell clonality, exceeding tumor. Of the top 100 tumor clones, median around 60 were in adjacent lung, 25 to 30 among its top 100.

The method was immunoSEQ multiplex PCR; TCRdb's version includes in-frame clones alone and lacks a portion of them. The sample has around 8,000 clones, about 23% seen once; the top ten hold about 3.6%. The germline CDR1 and CDR2 sequences are SGDLS and YYNGEE. V shed 0 bases and J shed 4 bases, with 15 bases lying between them. CDR3 length: 16 amino acids. This clonotype was sampled from a man aged 35 to 70 with stage III squamous cell lung carcinoma. The source material was lung tumor tissue, sampled before any cancer treatment. The V call is TRBV9, the J call TRBJ2-3, with D possibly matching TRBD2 (5 bases). The CDR3 reads CASSVAPGRKPDTQYF. In DNA, the CDR3 is TGTGCCAGCAGCGTAGCCCCGGGGAGAAAGCCAGATACGCAGTATTTT.